Described below is a single T cell receptor (beta chain) sequence and its context. The assay was immunoSEQ multiplex PCR, and TCRdb's table has in-frame clones only and misses some. The sample lists over 70,000 clones, around 90% occurring once. The sample comes from a study of PD-1 blockade in classical Hodgkin lymphoma. The patients all showed relapse after autologous stem cell transplantation, while their brentuximab vedotin exposure varied. Germline V gives CDR1 SEHNR, CDR2 FQNEAQ (reference sequence). With 4 bases clipped from V and 4 bases from J, the junction kept 9 bases outside the gene matches. The CDR3 extends over 16 amino acids.

The starting material was peripheral blood mononuclear cells (PBMCs), obtained at baseline. J is TRBJ2-5 and V is TRBV7-9; TRBD2 matches at 10 bases. The receptor was derived from a human donor with classical Hodgkin lymphoma. The CDR3 is CASSSVGLAVGETQYF. CDR3 coding DNA: TGTGCCAGCAGCTCCGTCGGACTAGCGGTGGGAGAGACCCAGTACTTC.